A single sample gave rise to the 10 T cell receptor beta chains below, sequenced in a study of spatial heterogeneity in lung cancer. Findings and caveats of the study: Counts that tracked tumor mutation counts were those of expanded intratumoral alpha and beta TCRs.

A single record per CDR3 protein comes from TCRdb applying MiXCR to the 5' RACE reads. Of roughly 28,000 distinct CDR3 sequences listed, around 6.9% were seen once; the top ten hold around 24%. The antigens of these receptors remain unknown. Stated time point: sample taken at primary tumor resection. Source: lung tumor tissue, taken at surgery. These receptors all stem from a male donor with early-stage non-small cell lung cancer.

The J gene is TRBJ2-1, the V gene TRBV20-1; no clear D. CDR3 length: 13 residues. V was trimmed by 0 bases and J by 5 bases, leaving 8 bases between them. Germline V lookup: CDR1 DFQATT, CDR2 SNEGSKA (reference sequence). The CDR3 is CSARDVYHNEQFF. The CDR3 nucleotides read TGCAGTGCTAGAGATGTCTACCACAATGAGCAGTTCTTC.

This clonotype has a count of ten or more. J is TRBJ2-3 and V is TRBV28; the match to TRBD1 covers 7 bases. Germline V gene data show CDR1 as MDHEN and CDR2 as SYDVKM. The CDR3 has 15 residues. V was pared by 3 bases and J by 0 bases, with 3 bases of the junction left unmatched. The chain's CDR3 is CASSLETGSTDTQYF. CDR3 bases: TGTGCCAGCAGTTTGGAGACAGGGAGCACAGATACGCAGTATTTT.

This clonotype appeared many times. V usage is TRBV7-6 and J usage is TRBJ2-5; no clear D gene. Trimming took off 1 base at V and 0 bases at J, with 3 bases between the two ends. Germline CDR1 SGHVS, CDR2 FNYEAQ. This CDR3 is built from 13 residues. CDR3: CASSLGNQETQYF. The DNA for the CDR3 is TGTGCCAGCAGCTTAGGAAACCAAGAGACCCAGTACTTC.

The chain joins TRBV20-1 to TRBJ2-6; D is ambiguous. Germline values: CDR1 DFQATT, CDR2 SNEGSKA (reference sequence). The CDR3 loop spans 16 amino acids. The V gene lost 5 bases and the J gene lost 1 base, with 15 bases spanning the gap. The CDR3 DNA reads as TGCAGTGCTGGATTACAAACCGGATCTGGGGCCAACGTCCTGACTTTC. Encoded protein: CSAGLQTGSGANVLTF.

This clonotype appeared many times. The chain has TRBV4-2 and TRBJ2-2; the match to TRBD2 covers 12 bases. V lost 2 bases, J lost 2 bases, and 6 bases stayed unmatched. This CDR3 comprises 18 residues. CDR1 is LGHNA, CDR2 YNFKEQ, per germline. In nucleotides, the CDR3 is TGTGCCAGCAGCCAAAACCCGACTAGCGGGGGAAACACCGGGGAGCTGTTTTTT. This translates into CASSQNPTSGGNTGELFF.

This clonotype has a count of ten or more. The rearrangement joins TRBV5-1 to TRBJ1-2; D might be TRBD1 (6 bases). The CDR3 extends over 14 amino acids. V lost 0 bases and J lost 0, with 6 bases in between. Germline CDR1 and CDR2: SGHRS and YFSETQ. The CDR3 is CASSLDRANYGYTF. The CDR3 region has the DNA TGCGCCAGCAGCTTGGACAGGGCTAACTATGGCTACACCTTC.

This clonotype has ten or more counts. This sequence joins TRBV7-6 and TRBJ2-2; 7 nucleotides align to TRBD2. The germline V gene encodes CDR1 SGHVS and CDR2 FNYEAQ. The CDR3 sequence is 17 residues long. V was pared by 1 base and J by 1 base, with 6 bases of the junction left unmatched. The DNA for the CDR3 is TGTGCCAGCAGCTTAGTAACCCGGGGGGTGAACACCGGGGAGCTGTTTTTT. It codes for CASSLVTRGVNTGELFF. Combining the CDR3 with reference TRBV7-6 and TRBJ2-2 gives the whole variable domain GAGVSQSPRYKVTKRGQDVALRCDPISGHVSLYWYRQALGQGPEFLTYFNYEAQQDKSGLPNDRFSAERPEGSISTLTIQRTEQRDSAMYRCASSLVTRGVNTGELFFGEGSRLTVL.

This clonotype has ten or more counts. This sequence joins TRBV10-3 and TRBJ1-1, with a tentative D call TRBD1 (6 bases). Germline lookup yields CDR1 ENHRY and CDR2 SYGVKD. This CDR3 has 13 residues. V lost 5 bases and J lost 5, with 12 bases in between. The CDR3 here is CAISLQGYTEAFF. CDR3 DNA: TGTGCCATCAGTCTACAGGGATATACTGAAGCTTTCTTT.

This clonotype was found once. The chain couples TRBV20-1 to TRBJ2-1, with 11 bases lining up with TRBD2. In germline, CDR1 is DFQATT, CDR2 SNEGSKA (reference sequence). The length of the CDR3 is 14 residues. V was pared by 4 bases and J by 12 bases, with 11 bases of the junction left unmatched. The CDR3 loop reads CSATTSGGPPGQFF. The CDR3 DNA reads TGCAGTGCTACAACTAGCGGGGGCCCTCCCGGGCAGTTCTTC.

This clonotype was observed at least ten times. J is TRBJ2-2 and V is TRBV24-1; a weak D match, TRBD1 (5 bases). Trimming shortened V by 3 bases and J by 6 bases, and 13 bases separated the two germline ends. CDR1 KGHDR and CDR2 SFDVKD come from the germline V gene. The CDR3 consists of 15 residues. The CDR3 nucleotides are TGTGCCACCAGTGATGCTCAAGGCAGGGCCGGGGAGCTGTTTTTT. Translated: CATSDAQGRAGELFF.